This T cell receptor (beta chain) was documented in a study of PD-1 blockade in classical Hodgkin lymphoma. Study results and caveats: Anyone who began nivolumab under 1 year after ASCT was excluded. Diversity in CD4+ TCRs, unlike that measured in CD8+ TCRs, had risen significantly by C4D1.

The CDR3 has 15 amino acids. Per germline, CDR1 MNHEY and CDR2 SVGAGI. After removal of 4 bases from V and 3 bases from J, the junction contained 6 bases not matched to a gene. About this clone: Its specificity is not known. Within the sample, other DNA sequences also encode this same CDR3.

All patients experienced relapse after autologous stem cell transplantation, and brentuximab vedotin exposure was variable. This table comes from immunoSEQ multiplex PCR, and its TCRdb copy is limited to in-frame clones, with some not included. This table has about 26,000 clones, approximately 82% appearing once. The gene calls are TRBV6-5 and TRBJ2-3; 8 bases fit TRBD2. The sample was peripheral blood mononuclear cells (PBMCs), taken before the second cycle of nivolumab. The sequence was collected from a human donor with classical Hodgkin lymphoma. In nucleotides, the CDR3 is TGTGCCAGCAGTTCAGGACTAGCATCAACAGATACGCAGTATTTT. Its protein is CASSSGLASTDTQYF.